This T cell receptor (beta chain) stems from a study of T cell repertoires in cytomegalovirus infection. Findings and caveats of the study: The cumulative frequency of public TCR beta families distinguished individuals who carried CMV together with the relevant HLA. The ex vivo response showed dominance by HLA-C-restricted CMV-specific TCR beta clonotypes.

CDR1 is ENHRY, CDR2 SYGVKD, per germline. V was pared by 5 bases and J by 7 bases, with 18 bases between. The CDR3 totals 14 residues. MiXCR was run by TCRdb on the reads, yielding one entry per CDR3 protein. The table has roughly 120,000 distinct CDR3 sequences, 30% seen once. The table lists this clonotype with a few counts. Its antigen is as yet unknown. J is TRBJ2-7 and V is TRBV10-3; weak D call: TRBD1 (5 bases). Sequenced material: CD8+ T cells from cultured PBMCs, taken from culture after CMV antigen stimulation. This TCR came from a human donor in good health (CMV status not recorded). Some clones in this sample may be carry-over from other donors' samples. The CDR3, as DNA: TGTGCCATCAGTTCAGGGATGGTTTTTGGTGAGCAGTACTTC. Protein product: CAISSGMVFGEQYF.